The clone carrying this TCR beta chain has a single count. The antigen is not known. The CDR3 is 15 amino acids. CDR1 is SGHVS and CDR2 is FQNEAQ in the germline V gene. Trimming stripped 5 bases from V and 3 bases from J, with 16 bases between. The sample originates from a study of T cell responses to AZD1222 COVID-19 vaccine. Overall study results and limits: Sampling captured repertoires only after the peak T cell response.

The table came from immunoSEQ multiplex PCR; TCRdb's copy has only in-frame clones and leaves some out. The data show about 120,000 clones, over 90% seen once. The specimen was peripheral blood, collected 28 days after the second AZD1222 dose. The sequence came from an adult who received the AZD1222 COVID-19 vaccine. The rearrangement links TRBV7-8 to TRBJ1-1, with TRBD1 as a possible D gene (5 bases). CDR3 sequence (DNA): TGTGCCAGCAGCGAGAGCAGGGCCGGGGACACTGAAGCTTTCTTT. Translation gives CASSESRAGDTEAFF. The full variable domain, its missing parts supplied by reference TRBV7-8 and TRBJ1-1, is GAGVSQSPRYKVAKRGQDVALRCDPISGHVSLFWYQQALGQGPEFLTYFQNEAQLDKSGLPSDRFFAERPEGSVSTLKIQRTQQEDSAVYLCASSESRAGDTEAFFGQGTRLTVV.